These 26 T cell receptor beta chains share one sample of origin, sequenced in a study of cytomegalovirus exposure and HLA in healthy donors. Libraries were prepared by immunoSEQ multiplex PCR; TCRdb keeps only in-frame clonotypes and omits some of them. This table holds roughly 150,000 clones, around nine tenths found once. Sequences were obtained from PBMCs. Source of these receptors: a woman younger than 30 in good health and CMV-seropositive.

The chain uses TRBV7-2 and TRBJ2-7; 8 nucleotides match TRBD2. Germline V gene data show CDR1 as SGHTA and CDR2 as FQGNSA. V was pared by 3 bases and J by 4 bases, with 8 bases of the junction left unmatched. CDR3 length equals 15 residues. The CDR3 sequence is CASSFLTSDVYEQYF. CDR3 sequence (DNA): TGTGCCAGCAGCTTCCTGACTAGCGACGTTTACGAGCAGTACTTC.

This chain links TRBV19 with TRBJ2-7; tentatively, D is TRBD1 (6 bases). The length of the CDR3 is 17 residues. The germline V gene encodes CDR1 LNHDA and CDR2 SQIVND (reference sequence). The V and J ends lost 4 bases and 5 bases respectively, with 24 bases between them. CDR3 protein: CASSTSHLNTGFDEQYF. In nucleotides, the CDR3 is TGTGCCAGTAGTACCTCTCATTTAAACACAGGGTTCGACGAGCAGTACTTC.

This chain uses TRBV6-5 with TRBJ1-2; possibly TRBD1 for D (6 bases). Trimming left V 2 bases short and J 2 bases short, with 9 bases between. The CDR3 is 14 amino acids. CDR1 is MNHEY and CDR2 is SVGAGI in the germline V gene. The CDR3 loop reads CASSYDRFNYGYTF. DNA of the CDR3: TGTGCCAGCAGTTACGACAGGTTCAACTATGGCTACACCTTC.

The chain has TRBV7-2 and TRBJ1-5; D is unclear. V was cut by 5 bases and J by 7 bases, with 15 bases left in between. CDR1 and CDR2 (germline): SGHTA, FQGNSA. The CDR3 contains 14 residues. In DNA, the CDR3 is TGTGCCAGCAGCCTGGACGGGAAGGGACAGCCCCAGCATTTT. It yields the protein CASSLDGKGQPQHF.

This chain joins TRBV28 and TRBJ2-7; D may be TRBD1 (6 bases). CDR1 is MDHEN, CDR2 SYDVKM, per germline. The CDR3 spans 14 residues. Trimming removed 7 bases from V and 4 bases from J, with 17 bases in between. The CDR3 loop is CASTFLGQRYEQYF. In DNA form, the CDR3 reads TGTGCCAGCACTTTTCTTGGACAGCGATACGAGCAGTACTTC.

This chain links TRBV19 with TRBJ2-7, with D perhaps matching TRBD2 (6 bases). Trimming pared 3 bases from V and 6 bases from J, leaving 15 bases between. The CDR3 consists of 14 residues. Germline V lookup: CDR1 LNHDA, CDR2 SQIVND (reference sequence). CDR3 protein: CASSIRRGGSEQYF. The CDR3 region has the DNA TGTGCCAGTAGTATTCGCCGAGGAGGGTCCGAGCAGTACTTC.

The J gene is TRBJ1-5, the V gene TRBV10-2; 9 nucleotides match TRBD1. CDR3 length: 15 residues. V was clipped by 6 bases and J by 4 bases; unmatched bases: 7. Per the germline V gene, CDR1 is WSHSY and CDR2 is SAAADI. This CDR3 is CASSEPDRGNQPQHF. CDR3 sequence (DNA): TGCGCCAGCAGCGAACCAGACAGGGGGAATCAGCCCCAGCATTTT.

The chain employs TRBV6-5 and TRBJ1-5; D uncertain. This CDR3 is built from 12 residues. Per the germline V gene, CDR1 is MNHEY and CDR2 is SVGAGI. Trimming removed 6 bases from V and 1 base from J, with 4 bases in between. CDR3 protein: CASRASNQPQHF. The CDR3, as DNA: TGTGCCAGCAGGGCAAGCAATCAGCCCCAGCATTTT.

This chain uses TRBV15 with TRBJ2-7; 10 bases map to TRBD1. There are 16 residues in the CDR3. The germline V gene encodes CDR1 LNHNV and CDR2 YYDKDF (reference sequence). J was trimmed by 5 bases and V by 1 base; bases with no gene match: 8. CDR3 nucleotide sequence: TGTGCCACCAGCAGAGGAAGGGGACAGGGGACCCACGAGCAGTACTTC. It codes for CATSRGRGQGTHEQYF.

This clone was recorded only once. The chain employs TRBV5-4 and TRBJ2-1, with 9 bases fitting TRBD2. The CDR3 is 15 residues long. Germline V gives CDR1 SGHNT, CDR2 YYREEE (reference sequence). J lost 1 base, V lost 4 bases, and 3 bases had no gene match. CDR3 sequence (DNA): TGTGCCAGCAGCCTAACTAGCGGGTCCTACAATGAGCAGTTCTTC. This translates into CASSLTSGSYNEQFF.

This chain uses TRBV5-1 with TRBJ1-2, with D unresolved. V gave up 0 bases and J gave up 4 bases, with 13 bases separating them. Germline values: CDR1 SGHRS, CDR2 YFSETQ. This CDR3 contains 15 residues. CDR3 nucleotides: TGCGCCAGCAGCTTGGACCCCAGCCCGGGCTATGGCTACACCTTC. Residues: CASSLDPSPGYGYTF.

Sample share makes this clone medium-sized. The chain uses TRBV4-1 and TRBJ1-1; possible D gene TRBD1, 5 bases. The V and J ends lost 3 bases and 1 base respectively, with 12 bases between them. This CDR3 is built from 15 residues. Germline CDR1 MGHRA, CDR2 YSYEKL. CDR3: CASSHFTGGNTEAFF. In nucleotides, the CDR3 is TGCGCCAGCAGCCATTTTACGGGGGGGAACACTGAAGCTTTCTTT.

The CDR3 nucleotides are TGTGCCAGCAGTGACAGGGAGTGGGACAATGAGCAGTTCTTC. It yields the protein CASSDREWDNEQFF. The rearrangement links TRBV6-4 to TRBJ2-1; D may be TRBD2 (5 bases). Germline values: CDR1 MRHNA, CDR2 SNTAGT. With 2 bases removed from V and 5 bases from J, the gap between germline ends came to 10 bases. CDR3 length equals 14 residues.

J is TRBJ1-1 and V is TRBV5-1; D is unresolved. Per germline, CDR1 SGHRS and CDR2 YFSETQ. The CDR3 totals 11 residues. V shed 0 bases and J shed 11 bases, with 8 bases lying between them. The CDR3 region has the DNA TGCGCCAGCAGCTTGGGACATGGGGCTTTCTTT. Protein sequence: CASSLGHGAFF.

This chain links TRBV6-5 with TRBJ2-1; D perhaps matches TRBD2 (5 bases). V was cut by 6 bases and J by 8 bases, with 11 bases left in between. Germline CDR1 reads MNHEY; CDR2 reads SVGAGI. The CDR3 loop spans 12 amino acids. The CDR3 DNA reads TGTGCCAGCAGCCCGGGGTACGATGAGCAGTTCTTC. The encoded protein is CASSPGYDEQFF.

The chain's CDR3 is CASSQTSGRTETQYF. The CDR3 DNA sequence: TGTGCCAGCAGCCAGACTAGCGGGAGGACGGAGACCCAGTACTTC. J is TRBJ2-5 and V is TRBV9, with TRBD2 matching 13 bases. This CDR3 is built from 15 residues. Trimming cost V 4 bases and J 5 bases; bases outside gene matches: 5. Germline CDR1 is SGDLS and CDR2 is YYNGEE.

The chain uses TRBV5-1 and TRBJ2-1, with 11 bases aligning to TRBD1. The CDR3 length is 18 residues. Germline loops: CDR1 SGHRS, CDR2 YFSETQ. J gave up 7 bases and V 2 bases, and 14 bases lay outside the gene matches. Here the CDR3 reads CASSFPLQGQGGFNEQFF. CDR3 DNA: TGCGCCAGCAGCTTTCCCCTACAGGGACAGGGGGGATTTAATGAGCAGTTCTTC.

This clone was found a few times. This rearrangement joins TRBV6-1 to TRBJ2-2; D unresolved. Between the trimmed V and J ends, which lost 2 bases and 5 bases, there was a span of 6 bases. CDR3 size: 13 residues. CDR1 and CDR2 (germline): MNHNS, SASEGT. In DNA, the CDR3 is TGTGCCAGCAGTGAACGGTGGACCGGGGAGCTGTTTTTT. Translated: CASSERWTGELFF.

The chain links TRBV27 to TRBJ2-1; TRBD2 is a possible D gene (6 bases). The CDR3 totals 16 residues. The V and J ends lost 5 bases and 2 bases respectively, with 16 bases between them. In germline, CDR1 is MNHEY, CDR2 SMNVEV (reference sequence). The CDR3 nucleotides are TGTGCCAGCAGTCCTCTTCGGGGACTGGCCTACAATGAGCAGTTCTTC. As protein: CASSPLRGLAYNEQFF.

The rearrangement joins TRBV28 to TRBJ2-7, with TRBD2 matching over 11 bases. CDR3 length: 14 amino acids. Germline lookup yields CDR1 MDHEN and CDR2 SYDVKM. Trimming at V came to 8 bases and at J to 4 bases, leaving 7 bases not matched to a gene. CDR3 in DNA: TGTGCCAGCCTTCCCGGGACTAGCGGTTACGAGCAGTACTTC. It encodes CASLPGTSGYEQYF.

The V and J genes are TRBV4-1 and TRBJ2-1; 8 bases agree with TRBD2. The CDR3 covers 16 residues. V lost 1 base and J lost 3; bases outside the gene matches: 5. From germline, CDR1 is MGHRA and CDR2 YSYEKL. The CDR3 region is CASSQASGGVYNEQFF. The CDR3 DNA reads TGCGCCAGCAGCCAAGCGAGCGGGGGAGTCTACAATGAGCAGTTCTTC.

Comments on this clone: Other DNA sequences from this sample encode an identical CDR3 as well. The chain combines TRBV7-9 with TRBJ2-7, with D perhaps matching TRBD2 (6 bases). The CDR3 is made up of 14 amino acids. V lost 1 base and J 6 bases, leaving 13 bases between the germline ends. CDR1 is SEHNR, CDR2 FQNEAQ, per germline (reference sequence). Here the CDR3 reads CASSLGQGLGEQYF. DNA for the CDR3: TGTGCCAGCAGCTTAGGGCAGGGACTGGGCGAGCAGTACTTC. Filled out from reference TRBV7-9 and TRBJ2-7, the complete variable domain reads DTGVSQNPRHKITKRGQNVTFRCDPISEHNRLYWYRQTLGQGPEFLTYFQNEAQLEKSRLLSDRFSAERPKGSFSTLEIQRTEQGDSAMYLCASSLGQGLGEQYFGPGTRLTVT.

This chain connects TRBV4-3 to TRBJ2-7, with TRBD2 matching over 8 bases. The CDR3 length is 15 residues. V trimming: 1 base; J trimming: 2 bases; junction bases outside the gene matches: 4. CDR1 and CDR2 from the germline V gene are LGHNA and YSLEER. CDR3 sequence (DNA): TGCGCCAGCAGCCAAGTGACGGGAGGGCCCTACGAGCAGTACTTC. This translates into CASSQVTGGPYEQYF.

This chain joins TRBV19 and TRBJ2-3; TRBD2 aligns across 9 bases. The CDR3 is 15 residues long. V gave up 9 bases and J gave up 2 bases; unmatched junction bases: 9. Germline assignment: CDR1 LNHDA and CDR2 SQIVND (reference sequence). The CDR3 spells CASSHLAGSTDTQYF. CDR3 coding DNA: TGTGCCAGCAGCCACCTAGCGGGATCCACAGATACGCAGTATTTT.

The rearrangement links TRBV10-3 to TRBJ2-7; D is uncertain. The V end was cut by 4 bases, the J end by 6 bases, with 10 bases between. This CDR3 has 12 residues. Germline loops: CDR1 ENHRY, CDR2 SYGVKD. The DNA of the CDR3 is TGTGCCATCAGTGCGGCAGGTGGCGAGCAGTACTTC. It specifies CAISAAGGEQYF.

V and J are TRBV27 and TRBJ2-1; D call uncertain. Trimming left V 2 bases short and J 0 bases short, with 8 bases between. The CDR3 extends over 15 amino acids. Germline assignment: CDR1 MNHEY and CDR2 SMNVEV (reference sequence). The CDR3 here is CASSLGPSSYNEQFF. DNA of the CDR3: TGTGCCAGCAGTTTAGGTCCGAGCTCCTACAATGAGCAGTTCTTC.